This paragraph covers one TCR beta chain sequence. This clonotype was counted at least ten times. No antigen is known for it. No base-level quality is on record; no much larger clone is a single base apart. The sample belongs to a study of neurological immune-mediated disorders (dated by TCRdb to about 2019). In terms of the full investigation: Among the roughly 34 multiple sclerosis patients, relapsing-remitting MS accounted for about 31 and secondary progressive MS accounted for 3. The 95 to 120 TCR-beta libraries included longitudinal samples, technical triplicates and paired sorted CD4+ and CD8+ T-cell subsets alongside PBMC samples. Using UMI-based sequencing, the study compared peripheral blood TCR-beta repertoires from patients with HTLV-I-associated myelopathy (HAM/TSP), patients with multiple sclerosis, and healthy controls. The cohort included approximately 70 subjects: about 15 with HAM/TSP, about 35 with multiple sclerosis, and roughly 20 healthy controls. Summary of the overall study and its limitations: Across subjects, expanded clones never shared an identical CDR3 amino acid sequence, which suggests that the TCR-beta repertoires in every group were private. TCR clonal expansion was highest in HAM/TSP patients and lowest in MS patients, with MS patients falling below even healthy controls. Repertoires from 18 of 34 MS patients were grouped by phylogenetic analysis into a cluster of related CDR3 sequences, suggesting a possible repertoire-level signature. No association of the MS cluster with clinical or MRI features was observed, and the need for larger cohorts was stated by the authors.

Unsorted PBMC libraries were generated from 2 million PBMCs stored in RNAlater at -80 °C until RNA extraction. The multiple sclerosis patients were enrolled in a US clinical protocol that used magnetic resonance imaging to evaluate disease progression. PBMCs were separated from peripheral blood using Ficoll-Hypaque density gradient centrifugation and then cryopreserved in liquid nitrogen. Counted from cysteine to phenylalanine, this CDR3 has 13 amino acids. The CDR3 DNA has 39 bases and is translated from base 1. V is shortened by 1 base, J by 4 bases, and the region joining them spans 5 bases. Based on the germline V gene, the CDR1 and CDR2 sequences are KGHSH and LQKENI. cDNA was synthesized by template-switch 5'RACE using a primer with a 10-nucleotide random unique molecular identifier that tagged each TCR transcript. Each sequencing run produced over 180 million TCR-beta sequences covering 15-18 subjects. The RNeasy kit was used for extraction of total RNA. Using the KAPA Real-time Library Amplification kit, TCR-beta VDJ regions were amplified with primers for the TCR constant region and the 5'RACE anchor. Sample indexes and Illumina adaptors were added in a first PCR, and a second PCR then increased library yield. After Ampure bead purification, the TCR product of roughly 650 bp was size-selected on a 2% E-gel SizeSelection system. Before pooling, libraries had their quality checked on a Bioanalyzer, their concentration measured with Qubit, and their quantity determined with the Kapa Library Quantification kit. An Illumina HiSeq 2500 sequenced the libraries paired-end 2 x 150 bp. To increase sequence diversity, about 23-30% phiX was spiked into each library pool. The published analysis was carried out like this. Quality-filtered reads were processed with the UMI-based MiGEC pipeline, which removed over 90% of raw TCR sequences during error correction. VDJ genes were aligned to IMGT germline references, and each clonotype was defined by a unique CDR3 amino acid sequence together with V-J genes. Clonal expansion, Shannon diversity and CDR3 relatedness (CalcPairwiseDistances, ClusterSamples) were evaluated with VDJtools, and phylogenetic trees were built with CLCbio workbench. Expanded clones were defined as having at least 8 unique UMIs, based on coefficient-of-variation modelling across technical triplicates. Clones were called with MiXCR by TCRdb after fastp trimmed the public reads at Q25, and only in-frame beta chains were retained. Merged by CDR3 protein, the rows form single entries marked with the most common genes and DNA. These V and J calls rely on TCRdb rather than the paper's analysis. The sample table records around 58,000 distinct CDR3 sequences; around 3.4% of these occur just once. Around 7.5% of the sample goes to the ten largest clones.

Sequencing input: PBMCs. The V and J segments used are TRBV18 and TRBJ1-3, with no reliable assignment of the D segment. This clonotype was sampled from a woman aged 55-69 years with multiple sclerosis. The CDR3 reads as follows: CASSPLDGNTIYF. In nucleotide form, the sequence is TGTGCCAGCTCACCACTAGACGGAAACACCATATATTTT.